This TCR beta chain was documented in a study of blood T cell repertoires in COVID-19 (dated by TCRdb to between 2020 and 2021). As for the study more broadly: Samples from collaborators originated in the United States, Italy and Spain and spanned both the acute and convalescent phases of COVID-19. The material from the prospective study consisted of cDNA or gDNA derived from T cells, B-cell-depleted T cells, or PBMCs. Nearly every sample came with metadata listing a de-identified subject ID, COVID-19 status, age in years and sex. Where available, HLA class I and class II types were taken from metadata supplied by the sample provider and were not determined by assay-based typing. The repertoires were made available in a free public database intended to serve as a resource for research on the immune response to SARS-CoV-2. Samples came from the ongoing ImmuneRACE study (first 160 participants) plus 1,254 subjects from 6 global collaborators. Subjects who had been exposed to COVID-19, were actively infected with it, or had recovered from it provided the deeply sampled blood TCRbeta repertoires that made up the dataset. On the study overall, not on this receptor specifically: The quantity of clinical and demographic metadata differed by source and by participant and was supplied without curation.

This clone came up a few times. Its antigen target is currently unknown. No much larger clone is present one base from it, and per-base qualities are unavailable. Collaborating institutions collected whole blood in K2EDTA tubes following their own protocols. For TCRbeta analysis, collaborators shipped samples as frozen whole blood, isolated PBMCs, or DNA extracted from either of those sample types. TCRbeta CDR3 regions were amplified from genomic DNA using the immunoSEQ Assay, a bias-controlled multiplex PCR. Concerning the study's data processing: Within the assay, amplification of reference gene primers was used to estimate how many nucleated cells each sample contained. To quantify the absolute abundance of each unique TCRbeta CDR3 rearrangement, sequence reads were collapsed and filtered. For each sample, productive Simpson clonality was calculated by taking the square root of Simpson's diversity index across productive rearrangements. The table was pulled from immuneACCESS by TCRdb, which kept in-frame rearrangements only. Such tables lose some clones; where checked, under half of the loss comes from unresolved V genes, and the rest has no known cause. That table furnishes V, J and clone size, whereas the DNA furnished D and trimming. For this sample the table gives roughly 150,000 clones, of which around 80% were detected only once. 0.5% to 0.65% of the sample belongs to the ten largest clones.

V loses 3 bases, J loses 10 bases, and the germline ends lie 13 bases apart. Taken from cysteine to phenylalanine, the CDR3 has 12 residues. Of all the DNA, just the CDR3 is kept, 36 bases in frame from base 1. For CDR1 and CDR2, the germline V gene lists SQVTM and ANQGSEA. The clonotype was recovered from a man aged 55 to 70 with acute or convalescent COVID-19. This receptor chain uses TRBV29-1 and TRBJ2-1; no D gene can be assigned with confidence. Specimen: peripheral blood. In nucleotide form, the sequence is TGCAGCGTTGACGGCCTTTCAGGCGAGCAGTTCTTC. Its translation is CSVDGLSGEQFF.